The 32 T cell receptor beta chains in this list originate from one sample, sequenced in a study of blood T cells in healthy people across ages. Then a second PCR, running roughly 7 to 12 cycles, was carried out with a sample-barcoded 5' primer and a J-beta primer mix. TCRdb itself ran the 5' RACE reads through MiXCR, one entry per CDR3 protein. The sample lists approximately 810,000 distinct CDR3 sequences, around 26% occurring once. What was sequenced was blood. These receptor sequences come from a woman aged 80 or over in good health.

To note about this clonotype: Being one base from a much bigger clone, this may be a read error. CDR3 bases: TGTGCCAGCAGTTACCCCGACAGGGGAGCAGATACGCAGTATTTT. This encodes CASSYPDRGADTQYF. The V gene is TRBV6-6, the J gene TRBJ2-3; 8 bases fit TRBD1. The CDR3 contains 15 residues. With 2 bases clipped from V and 4 bases from J, the junction kept 5 bases outside the gene matches. Germline-derived CDR1 and CDR2 are MNHNY and SVGAGI (reference sequence).

This clonotype was counted many times. The rearrangement joins TRBV5-1 to TRBJ2-5; D possibly corresponds to TRBD1 (6 bases). V lost 0 bases, J lost 5 bases, and 14 bases lay in between. CDR3 length: 15 amino acids. The germline V gene encodes CDR1 SGHRS and CDR2 YFSETQ. The CDR3 coding sequence is TGCGCCAGCAGCTTGGGTGGACAGAATTCGGAGACCCAGTACTTC. It translates to CASSLGGQNSETQYF. Based on the CDR3 plus reference TRBV5-1 and TRBJ2-5, the full variable domain is KAGVTQTPRYLIKTRGQQVTLSCSPISGHRSVSWYQQTPGQGLQFLFEYFSETQRNKGNFPGRFSGRQFSNSRSEMNVSTLELGDSALYLCASSLGGQNSETQYFGPGTRLLVL.

This clonotype was detected many times. The chain links TRBV15 to TRBJ2-5; TRBD2 aligns across 9 bases. CDR1 and CDR2 (germline): LNHNV, YYDKDF (reference sequence). This CDR3 comprises 15 residues. V lost 7 bases, J lost 0 bases, and 6 bases stayed unmatched. CDR3 sequence: CATTSGDMYQETQYF. CDR3 in DNA: TGTGCCACCACTAGCGGGGATATGTACCAAGAGACCCAGTACTTC.

The table lists this clonotype with a count of one. This chain links TRBV5-1 with TRBJ2-6; possibly TRBD2 for D (5 bases). Germline CDR1 reads SGHRS; CDR2 reads YFSETQ. V gave up 0 bases and J gave up 1 base, with 8 bases separating them. The CDR3 is made up of 16 amino acids. Written as DNA, the CDR3 is TGCGCCAGCAGCTTGGGTAGAGGGTCTGGGGCCAACGTCCTGACTTTC. This codes for CASSLGRGSGANVLTF.

About this clonotype: A much larger clonotype is one base distant, so this may be a read error. This chain uses TRBV4-3 with TRBJ2-3; 9 bases match TRBD2. The CDR3 covers 17 residues. Germline assignment: CDR1 LGHNA and CDR2 YSLEER. The chain's CDR3 is CASSQDPSGASTGTQYF. The DNA of the CDR3 is TGCGCCAGCAGCCAAGATCCTAGCGGGGCCAGCACAGGTACGCAGTATTTT.

This clonotype has only a few counts. The V call is TRBV6-2 or TRBV6-3, the J call TRBJ2-7, with TRBD2 matching over 15 bases. The CDR3 spans 21 residues. Germline values: CDR1 MNHEY, CDR2 SVGEGT. V lost 0 bases and J lost 0; bases outside the gene matches: 12. CDR3 in DNA: TGTGCCAGCAGTTACTCCCTCCGACGGGGGACTAGCGGGGGGATCTCCTACGAGCAGTACTTC. Encoded protein: CASSYSLRRGTSGGISYEQYF.

This clonotype has ten or more counts. The chain employs TRBV7-2 and TRBJ2-5; 12 bases are a match to TRBD2. Trimming took 5 bases from V and 5 from J; bases not matched to a gene: 9. Germline V gene sequence: CDR1 SGHTA, CDR2 FQGNSA. The length of the CDR3 is 16 residues. CDR3 in amino acids: CASSPRLAGAAETQYF. CDR3 nucleotide sequence: TGTGCCAGCAGCCCCCGACTAGCGGGGGCCGCGGAGACCCAGTACTTC.

This clonotype has ten or more counts. This sequence joins TRBV12-3 or TRBV12-4 and TRBJ2-1; 10 nucleotides agree with TRBD2. The CDR3 is made up of 15 amino acids. The V and J ends lost 6 bases and 3 bases, in that order; junction bases with no gene match: 5. The CDR3 nucleotides are TGTGCCAGCAGATCGGGACTAGCGTTCTACAATGAGCAGTTCTTC. Its translation: CASRSGLAFYNEQFF.

This clonotype occurred many times. The chain is built from TRBV20-1 and TRBJ2-7, with a possible D match to TRBD2 (5 bases). The germline V and J ends were trimmed by 6 bases and 2 bases, with 20 bases remaining between them. Germline loops: CDR1 DFQATT, CDR2 SNEGSKA (reference sequence). This CDR3 has 15 residues. CDR3 DNA sequence: TGCAGTGCCCCCCCTCCGGGATCTAGAACCTACGAGCAGTACTTC. This codes for CSAPPPGSRTYEQYF.

This clonotype was seen at least ten times. The chain combines TRBV12-3 or TRBV12-4 with TRBJ2-7; 9 bases map to TRBD2. This CDR3 has 15 residues. V trimming: 4 bases; J trimming: 4 bases; junction bases outside the gene matches: 8. The CDR3 region is CASSSSGGIVYEQYF. CDR3 coding DNA: TGTGCCAGCAGTTCCAGCGGGGGGATCGTATACGAGCAGTACTTC.

The sample holds many counts of this clonotype. The V gene is TRBV20-1, the J gene TRBJ2-1, with TRBD2 matching 9 bases. The CDR3 is made up of 21 amino acids. The trim removed 1 base at V and 0 bases at J, leaving 19 bases unmatched. The V gene's germline CDR1 is DFQATT and CDR2 SNEGSKA (reference sequence). CDR3 in amino acids: CSARALGPQRGAESSYNEQFF. Here the CDR3 DNA reads TGCAGTGCTAGAGCCTTGGGGCCTCAGCGGGGGGCCGAGAGCTCCTACAATGAGCAGTTCTTC.

This rearrangement joins TRBV19 to TRBJ2-1, with TRBD2 matching over 9 bases. Germline V CDR1 and CDR2: LNHDA, SQIVND (reference sequence). The CDR3 length is 15 residues. The V segment lost 5 bases and the J segment 8 bases; nucleotides outside the gene matches: 10. The CDR3 DNA follows: TGTGCCAGTAGTGTTGGCGGGGGGGCCTTGTATGAGCAGTTCTTC. Its translation is CASSVGGGALYEQFF.

In this sample, this clonotype turned up many times. The chain combines TRBV11-2 with TRBJ2-5; tentatively, D is TRBD1 or TRBD2 (5 bases each). Trimming left V 5 bases short and J 1 base short, with 17 bases between. This CDR3 contains 16 residues. Per the germline V gene, CDR1 is SGHAT and CDR2 is FQNNGV. CDR3 DNA: TGTGCCAGCAGCCAGAGGGGCGCAAGTATCCAAGAGACCCAGTACTTC. Its protein product is CASSQRGASIQETQYF.

This clonotype was seen more than once but under ten times. This chain connects TRBV5-1 to TRBJ2-2; D is perhaps TRBD1 (6 bases). The CDR3 spans 15 residues. The V and J ends lost 1 base and 5 bases respectively, with 12 bases between them. From germline, CDR1 is SGHRS and CDR2 YFSETQ. CDR3 region: CASSLLAGTTGELFF. The CDR3 DNA is TGCGCCAGCAGCTTGTTGGCCGGGACAACCGGGGAGCTGTTTTTT.

This clonotype was counted only a few times. V is TRBV5-1 and J is TRBJ2-3; 9 bases are a match to TRBD1. The CDR3 has 16 residues. The trim removed 4 bases at V and 3 bases at J, leaving 9 bases unmatched. CDR1 is SGHRS, CDR2 YFSETQ, per germline. CDR3 in amino acids: CASSQTGGMGTDTQYF. The DNA for the CDR3 is TGCGCCAGCAGCCAAACAGGGGGCATGGGGACAGATACGCAGTATTTT.

A few counts support this clonotype. The genes are TRBV7-2 and TRBJ1-1; TRBD1 matches 7 bases. The CDR3 spans 14 residues. V lost 2 bases to trimming and J lost 7 bases; unmatched junction nucleotides: 7. The V gene's germline CDR1 is SGHTA and CDR2 FQGNSA. DNA of the CDR3: TGTGCCAGCAGCTTAAGGGGACAGAGAGATGAAGCTTTCTTT. It yields the protein CASSLRGQRDEAFF. Full variable domain (remainder filled in from reference TRBV7-2 and TRBJ1-1): GAGVSQSPSNKVTEKGKDVELRCDPISGHTALYWYRQSLGQGLEFLIYFQGNSAPDKSGLPSDRFSAERTGGSVSTLTIQRTQQEDSAVYLCASSLRGQRDEAFFGQGTRLTVV.

Turning to this clonotype: Since a much larger clone is just one base distant, this may be a read error. The V call is TRBV9, the J call TRBJ1-2; tentatively, D is TRBD1 (5 bases). The CDR3 consists of 14 residues. Deletions cut 5 bases from V and 8 bases from J, with 19 bases between. From germline, CDR1 is SGDLS and CDR2 YYNGEE. CDR3 sequence reads: CASSPGTFNRGYTF. The CDR3 region has the DNA TGTGCCAGCAGTCCTGGGACGTTCAACAGGGGCTACACCTTC.

This clonotype occurred many times. This rearrangement joins TRBV12-3 or TRBV12-4 to TRBJ2-3, with D perhaps given as TRBD1 or TRBD2 (6 bases each). Trimming cost V 7 bases and J 10 bases, with 18 bases left between them. CDR3 size: 13 residues. Here the CDR3 DNA reads TGTGCCAGCAATCGGGGGCCAGACATTTCGCAGTATTTT. Translated, it gives CASNRGPDISQYF.

Concerning this clonotype: An end of the junction does not agree with germline; a read error may underlie this. The V call is TRBV12-3 or TRBV12-4, the J call TRBJ2-5; D perhaps matches TRBD2 (5 bases). CDR3 length: 11 amino acids. CDR3 bases: TGTGTCAGCGGAGTTCAGGTTGAGCAGTACTTC. Amino acids: CVSGVQVEQYF.

This clonotype was observed once. This chain joins TRBV4-3 and TRBJ2-3; TRBD2 matches at 7 bases. The CDR3 has 18 residues. In germline, CDR1 is LGHNA, CDR2 YSLEER. V was clipped by 2 bases and J by 0 bases; unmatched bases: 11. CDR3 coding DNA: TGCGCCAGCAGCCAATCGACGGGAGGTCGAAGAAGCACAGATACGCAGTATTTT. Translated: CASSQSTGGRRSTDTQYF.

The gene calls are TRBV27 and TRBJ2-3; D gene ambiguous. V gave up 1 base and J gave up 2 bases, with 7 bases separating them. The CDR3 has 14 residues. The V gene's germline CDR1 is MNHEY and CDR2 SMNVEV (reference sequence). In DNA form, the CDR3 reads TGTGCCAGCAGTTTATACGGCACCACAGATACGCAGTATTTT. Translating gives CASSLYGTTDTQYF.

The chain combines TRBV11-2 with TRBJ2-4; the D call may be TRBD1 or TRBD2 (5 bases each). The CDR3 covers 17 residues. The V end was cut by 5 bases, the J end by 4 bases, with 21 bases between. Germline lookup yields CDR1 SGHAT and CDR2 FQNNGV. The CDR3 region has the DNA TGTGCCAGCAGCCGCCTAGGGACCGAAGAATTTAAAAACATTCAGTACTTC. The encoded protein is CASSRLGTEEFKNIQYF. Combining the CDR3 with reference TRBV11-2 and TRBJ2-4 gives the whole variable domain EAGVAQSPRYKIIEKRQSVAFWCNPISGHATLYWYQQILGQGPKLLIQFQNNGVVDDSQLPKDRFSAERLKGVDSTLKIQPAKLEDSAVYLCASSRLGTEEFKNIQYFGAGTRLSVL.

This clonotype was picked up a small number of times. This could be a read error, since a much larger clone is one nucleotide away. The chain couples TRBV12-3 or TRBV12-4 to TRBJ2-6, with a possible D match to TRBD2 (7 bases). There are 15 residues in the CDR3. CDR3 region: CASSQRGAGANVRTF. CDR3 bases: TGTGCCAGCAGCCAACGGGGGGCCGGGGCCAACGTCCGGACTTTC.

In this sample, this clonotype turned up many times. V gene TRBV12-3 or TRBV12-4 combines with J gene TRBJ2-1; weak D call: TRBD1 (6 bases). V shed 4 bases and J shed 6 bases, with 13 bases lying between them. The length of the CDR3 is 14 residues. The CDR3 reads CASSSGTRANEQFF. The CDR3 DNA is TGTGCCAGCAGTTCGGGGACACGGGCCAATGAGCAGTTCTTC.

V and J are TRBV20-1 and TRBJ1-3; D might be TRBD1 (5 bases). CDR3 length: 14 residues. Germline V gene lookup returns CDR1 DFQATT and CDR2 SNEGSKA (reference sequence). The V gene lost 5 bases and the J gene lost 0 bases, with 11 bases spanning the gap. Written as DNA, the CDR3 is TGCAGTGCTTACGACAGCAACTCTGGAAACACCATATATTTT. The encoded protein is CSAYDSNSGNTIYF.

At least ten counts were recorded for this clonotype. The rearrangement links TRBV20-1 to TRBJ2-5; D remains ambiguous. Germline CDR1 is DFQATT and CDR2 is SNEGSKA (reference sequence). The CDR3 length is 14 residues. V was cut by 6 bases and J by 2 bases, with 16 bases left in between. This CDR3 is CSATIRRFQETQYF. The CDR3 DNA is TGCAGTGCCACCATCAGACGGTTTCAAGAGACCCAGTACTTC.

V and J are TRBV28 and TRBJ2-3, with TRBD1 identical over 12 bases. The CDR3 spans 16 residues. Trimming removed 5 bases from V and 4 bases from J; junction bases left unmatched: 7. From germline, CDR1 is MDHEN and CDR2 SYDVKM. The CDR3 loop is CASSPGQGAWADTQYF. The DNA of the CDR3 is TGTGCCAGCAGTCCGGGACAGGGGGCGTGGGCAGATACGCAGTATTTT. Full variable domain (rest looked up from reference TRBV28 and TRBJ2-3): DVKVTQSSRYLVKRTGEKVFLECVQDMDHENMFWYRQDPGLGLRLIYFSYDVKMKEKGDIPEGYSVSREKKERFSLILESASTNQTSMYLCASSPGQGAWADTQYFGPGTRLTVL.

V and J are TRBV20-1 and TRBJ2-3; 9 bases align to TRBD2. The CDR3 totals 15 residues. The J segment lost 4 bases and the V segment lost 6 bases, leaving 11 bases of the junction unmatched. Germline CDR1 DFQATT, CDR2 SNEGSKA (reference sequence). CDR3: CSAPGATSGADTQYF. As DNA, the CDR3 is TGCAGTGCCCCGGGGGCGACTAGCGGAGCAGATACGCAGTATTTT.

This clonotype was seen many times. The gene calls are TRBV12-3 or TRBV12-4 and TRBJ2-1; D is ambiguous. The CDR3 has 14 residues. V was clipped by 8 bases and J by 0 bases, with 11 bases between them. The CDR3 region has the DNA TGTGCCAGCCTACGGGCGAGCTCCTACAATGAGCAGTTCTTC. Protein product: CASLRASSYNEQFF.

This clonotype was detected many times. The chain joins TRBV11-2 to TRBJ2-7; 7 positions agree with TRBD1. The germline V gene encodes CDR1 SGHAT and CDR2 FQNNGV. This CDR3 spans 13 amino acids. With V trimmed by 5 bases and J by 6 bases, 7 bases remained unmatched. The CDR3, as DNA: TGTGCCAGCAGCCTTTGGGACAGACTCGAGCAGTACTTC. Its protein product is CASSLWDRLEQYF.

This clonotype appeared many times. V gene TRBV5-5 combines with J gene TRBJ2-7; TRBD2 matches 11 bases. V shed 0 bases and J 0 bases; nucleotides not matched to a gene: 2. The V gene's germline CDR1 is SGHKS and CDR2 YYEKEE (reference sequence). The CDR3 covers 16 residues. CDR3 nucleotides: TGTGCCAGCAGCTTGGTAGGGACTAGCGGCTCCTACGAGCAGTACTTC. This sequence encodes CASSLVGTSGSYEQYF.

V and J are TRBV20-1 and TRBJ1-6; perhaps TRBD1 as D (5 bases). Germline CDR1 reads DFQATT; CDR2 reads SNEGSKA (reference sequence). The length of the CDR3 is 15 residues. Trimming removed 6 bases from V and 3 bases from J, with 15 bases in between. The CDR3 loop reads CSAWGGVNYNSPLHF. The CDR3 DNA reads as TGCAGTGCCTGGGGGGGGGTGAACTATAATTCACCCCTCCACTTT.